Following are 26 T cell receptor beta chains from one sample sequenced in a study of cytomegalovirus exposure and HLA in healthy donors. The repertoire was sequenced with immunoSEQ multiplex PCR; TCRdb's copy has only in-frame clones and lacks some. The data contain roughly 59,000 clones, 95% of them seen just once; the ten biggest clones take up 7%. Sequenced input: PBMCs. The source is a woman in her late teens or twenties in good health and CMV-seropositive.

A single count supports this clone. This sequence joins TRBV27 and TRBJ1-1, with no clear D. Per germline, CDR1 MNHEY and CDR2 SMNVEV (reference sequence). The V end was cut by 4 bases, the J end by 6 bases, with 12 bases between. This CDR3 is built from 13 residues. Here the CDR3 DNA reads TGTGCCAGCAGTTCGAGCCAGGTATCTGAAGCTTTCTTT. Residues: CASSSSQVSEAFF.

This rearrangement joins TRBV7-8 to TRBJ2-5; D unresolved. V was trimmed by 1 base and J by 1 base, leaving 7 bases between them. The CDR3 loop spans 14 amino acids. Germline values: CDR1 SGHVS, CDR2 FQNEAQ. The CDR3: CASSLDGLQETQYF. The CDR3 nucleotides read TGTGCCAGCAGCTTAGACGGTCTCCAAGAGACCCAGTACTTC.

The chain has TRBV28 and TRBJ2-3; weak D call: TRBD1 (6 bases). Looked up from germline, CDR1 is MDHEN and CDR2 is SYDVKM. This CDR3 spans 14 amino acids. The ends were cut back, 1 base at V and 11 bases at J, with 16 bases in the middle. The CDR3 is CASSLFEGERGQYF. The DNA for the CDR3 is TGTGCCAGCAGTTTATTCGAGGGGGAGAGGGGGCAGTATTTT.

This chain connects TRBV7-2 to TRBJ2-1; 11 bases line up with TRBD2. Germline loops: CDR1 SGHTA, CDR2 FQGNSA. V was pared by 4 bases and J by 3 bases, with 2 bases of the junction left unmatched. The CDR3 spans 15 residues. As DNA, the CDR3 is TGTGCCAGCAGCTCGGGACTAGCGGTCTACAATGAGCAGTTCTTC. Translation: CASSSGLAVYNEQFF. The variable domain in full, completed from reference TRBV7-2 and TRBJ2-1, reads GAGVSQSPSNKVTEKGKDVELRCDPISGHTALYWYRQSLGQGLEFLIYFQGNSAPDKSGLPSDRFSAERTGGSVSTLTIQRTQQEDSAVYLCASSSGLAVYNEQFFGPGTRLTVL.

The chain carries TRBV28 and TRBJ1-1; D perhaps matches TRBD1 (5 bases). The CDR3 length is 13 residues. Trimming removed 5 bases from V and 10 bases from J, with 17 bases in between. Germline V lookup: CDR1 MDHEN, CDR2 SYDVKM. CDR3 nucleotides: TGTGCCAGCAGTCCCTTTATGGGGGGGGGAGCTTTCTTT. Translation gives CASSPFMGGGAFF.

The gene calls are TRBV2 and TRBJ1-3; D perhaps matches TRBD1 (5 bases). CDR1 is SNHLY and CDR2 is FYNNEI in the germline V gene. The CDR3 contains 17 residues. V lost 5 bases and J lost 0, with 17 bases in between. CDR3 residues: CASSTSKDGGSGNTIYF. CDR3 bases: TGTGCCAGCAGTACATCGAAGGACGGGGGCTCTGGAAACACCATATATTTT.

V is TRBV10-3 and J is TRBJ2-2; weak D call: TRBD1 (6 bases). This CDR3 is built from 15 residues. Germline values: CDR1 ENHRY, CDR2 SYGVKD. V lost 7 bases to trimming and J lost 1 base, with 13 bases between them. The CDR3 loop is CAINLGDMNTGELFF. The CDR3 nucleotides are TGTGCCATCAATTTGGGGGACATGAACACCGGGGAGCTGTTTTTT.

The chain is built from TRBV7-6 and TRBJ1-1; D remains ambiguous. The CDR3 has 14 amino acids. Germline V CDR1 and CDR2: SGHVS, FNYEAQ. Trimming cost V 2 bases and J 0 bases, with 7 bases left between them. CDR3 nucleotides: TGTGCCAGCAGCTTACAGGCAATGAACACTGAAGCTTTCTTT. Translated: CASSLQAMNTEAFF.

This chain uses TRBV6-5 with TRBJ1-2, with TRBD1 as a possible D gene (5 bases). CDR1 is MNHEY, CDR2 SVGAGI, per germline. Trimming took 6 bases from V and 5 from J, leaving 19 bases between them. This CDR3 contains 15 residues. The CDR3 coding sequence is TGTGCCAGCAGAAACCGGGGGAGAGAAGGGTATGGCTACACCTTC. Translation gives CASRNRGREGYGYTF.

The J gene is TRBJ1-2, the V gene TRBV28; 8 nucleotides agree with TRBD1. The CDR3 is 14 residues long. Germline V gene lookup returns CDR1 MDHEN and CDR2 SYDVKM. V lost 2 bases, J lost 7 bases, and 6 bases stayed unmatched. This chain's CDR3 is CASSLLRGHFGYTF. CDR3 DNA: TGTGCCAGCAGTTTACTCAGGGGGCATTTTGGCTACACCTTC.

The chain joins TRBV2 to TRBJ1-2; D uncertain. Germline values: CDR1 SNHLY, CDR2 FYNNEI. The CDR3 extends over 14 amino acids. The ends were cut back, 6 bases at V and 5 bases at J, with 16 bases in the middle. CDR3 region: CASSELISGYGYTF. The CDR3 bases are TGTGCCAGCAGCGAACTGATCAGCGGATATGGCTACACCTTC.

The gene calls are TRBV28 and TRBJ1-6; weak D call: TRBD1 (5 bases). Trimming removed 8 bases at V and 5 bases at J, with 13 bases between. This CDR3 region has 14 residues. Germline V gene data show CDR1 as MDHEN and CDR2 as SYDVKM. The CDR3 sequence is CASQRQQNNSPLHF. CDR3 nucleotide sequence: TGTGCCAGCCAACGACAGCAGAATAATTCACCCCTCCACTTT.

V is TRBV2 and J is TRBJ2-7; D unclear. This CDR3 comprises 13 residues. The germline gives CDR1 SNHLY, CDR2 FYNNEI. Trimming cost V 4 bases and J 2 bases, with 9 bases left between them. The CDR3 DNA is TGTGCCAGCAGTGGACTGGCCCCCTACGAGCAGTACTTC. This translates into CASSGLAPYEQYF.

This clone was detected only once. The chain employs TRBV4-1 and TRBJ1-5, with TRBD1 as a possible D gene (5 bases). The germline CDR1 and CDR2 sequences are MGHRA and YSYEKL. The CDR3 has 18 amino acids. The V end was cut by 0 bases, the J end by 7 bases, with 22 bases between. CDR3 nucleotides: TGCGCCAGCAGCCAAGATTCTCCTCTGAACTACGGGGGGCAGCCCCAGCATTTT. Encoded protein: CASSQDSPLNYGGQPQHF.

J is TRBJ1-3 and V is TRBV11-1, with D maybe TRBD1 (6 bases). The germline V gene has CDR1 SGHAT and CDR2 FQDESV (reference sequence). V lost 5 bases, J lost 4 bases, and 18 bases lay in between. The CDR3 has 16 residues. CDR3 region: CASSPQTGLRGNTIYF. CDR3 DNA: TGTGCCAGCAGCCCGCAAACAGGGCTGAGAGGAAACACCATATATTTT.

The rearrangement links TRBV6-4 to TRBJ2-2; 9 positions match TRBD1. With 6 bases clipped from V and 2 bases from J, the junction kept 4 bases outside the gene matches. The CDR3 is made up of 15 amino acids. The germline V gene encodes CDR1 MRHNA and CDR2 SNTAGT. DNA for the CDR3: TGTGCCAGCAGGGCACAGGGGGCAAACACCGGGGAGCTGTTTTTT. This codes for CASRAQGANTGELFF.

The V and J genes are TRBV9 and TRBJ2-1, with TRBD2 matching over 14 bases. V dropped 2 bases and J dropped 0; count of bases not matched to a gene: 10. Germline V CDR1 and CDR2: SGDLS, YYNGEE. CDR3 length equals 20 residues. The CDR3 reads CASSVKPGLAGESSYNEQFF. The CDR3, as DNA: TGTGCCAGCAGCGTTAAACCGGGACTAGCGGGGGAAAGCTCCTACAATGAGCAGTTCTTC. The variable domain in full, completed from reference TRBV9 and TRBJ2-1, reads DSGVTQTPKHLITATGQRVTLRCSPRSGDLSVYWYQQSLDQGLQFLIQYYNGEERAKGNILERFSAQQFPDLHSELNLSSLELGDSALYFCASSVKPGLAGESSYNEQFFGPGTRLTVL.

The table lists this clone with a count of one. The J gene is TRBJ2-7, the V gene TRBV13, with D perhaps TRBD2 (5 bases). The CDR3 totals 16 residues. V gave up 7 bases and J gave up 6 bases, with 25 bases separating them. Germline V gene lookup returns CDR1 PRHDT and CDR2 FYEKMQ (reference sequence). CDR3 sequence: CASKSLEASGPSEQYF. The CDR3 DNA is TGTGCCAGCAAATCGCTCGAGGCCAGCGGCCCCTCCGAGCAGTACTTC.

The chain recombines TRBV28 with TRBJ1-2; perhaps TRBD1 as D (6 bases). The CDR3 is made up of 12 amino acids. Germline values: CDR1 MDHEN, CDR2 SYDVKM. Between the trimmed V and J ends, which lost 6 bases and 7 bases, there was a span of 12 bases. Here the CDR3 reads CASSPLDSGYTF. The CDR3 bases are TGTGCCAGCAGCCCCTTGGACAGTGGCTACACCTTC.

The chain recombines TRBV19 with TRBJ2-7, with 7 bases that match TRBD1. The CDR3 has 14 amino acids. Germline lookup yields CDR1 LNHDA and CDR2 SQIVND (reference sequence). V gave up 3 bases and J gave up 2 bases; unmatched junction bases: 4. The chain's CDR3 is CASSIKGTAYEQYF. The CDR3 bases are TGTGCCAGTAGTATTAAGGGGACAGCCTACGAGCAGTACTTC.

As for this clone: As the CDR3 is not closed by the conserved phenylalanine or tryptophan, this likely results from a read error. Because the CDR3's place on the DNA is in doubt, the DNA is left out and the CDR3 is given as listed by TCRdb. The chain couples TRBV20-1 to TRBJ2-7; the D call in the table, TRBD1, was not verified against the DNA. The CDR3 length is 10 residues, termini included. The germline CDR1 and CDR2 sequences are DFQATT and SNEGSKA (reference sequence). CDR3 protein: CSARDHYGAI.

V gene TRBV5-6 combines with J gene TRBJ2-7, with D perhaps matching TRBD1 (6 bases). Germline V gene data show CDR1 as SGHDT and CDR2 as YYEEEE. The CDR3 is 12 residues long. V lost 4 bases and J lost 3, with 8 bases in between. The CDR3 nucleotides read TGTGCCAGCAGCGGGGGCAGCTACGAGCAGTACTTC. It encodes CASSGGSYEQYF.

This chain connects TRBV7-9 to TRBJ1-5, with TRBD1 as a possible D gene (6 bases). The germline V gene encodes CDR1 SEHNR and CDR2 FQNEAQ (reference sequence). Trimming removed 5 bases from V and 5 bases from J, with 13 bases in between. This CDR3 is built from 14 residues. CDR3 loop: CASSTRGGDQPQHF. The CDR3 coding sequence is TGTGCCAGCAGCACGAGGGGGGGGGATCAGCCCCAGCATTTT.

The chain combines TRBV6-6 with TRBJ1-5; no clear D. The germline CDR1 and CDR2 sequences are MNHNY and SVGAGI (reference sequence). This CDR3 comprises 13 residues. V dropped 2 bases and J dropped 7 bases, with 9 bases sitting between them. As DNA, the CDR3 is TGTGCCAGCAGTTACGCCCTCGGGCAGCCCCAGCATTTT. Encoded protein: CASSYALGQPQHF.

The V gene is TRBV18, the J gene TRBJ1-2; TRBD1 is a possible D gene (6 bases). The CDR3 runs to 12 residues. Germline CDR1 is KGHSH and CDR2 is LQKENI. The ends were cut back, 5 bases at V and 8 bases at J, with 12 bases in the middle. The DNA of the CDR3 is TGTGCCAGCTCATACAGGGATCAGGGCTACACCTTC. It specifies CASSYRDQGYTF. The variable domain in full, completed from reference TRBV18 and TRBJ1-2, reads NAGVMQNPRHLVRRRGQEARLRCSPMKGHSHVYWYRQLPEEGLKFMVYLQKENIIDESGMPKERFSAEFPKEGPSILRIQQVVRGDSAAYFCASSYRDQGYTFGSGTRLTVV.

This rearrangement joins TRBV6-5 to TRBJ1-2; 9 bases align to TRBD1. The CDR3 consists of 14 residues. CDR1 is MNHEY and CDR2 is SVGAGI in the germline V gene. V gave up 6 bases and J gave up 8 bases; unmatched junction bases: 10. The chain's CDR3 is CASRKQGAGQGYTF. In DNA form, the CDR3 reads TGTGCCAGCAGGAAACAGGGGGCCGGGCAAGGCTACACCTTC.